Following are 21 T cell receptor delta chains from one sample sequenced in a study of delta chain sequences of gamma delta T cells. TCRdb ran CATT on the 5' RACE reads. The repertoire holds approximately 710 delta-chain clones, with 8.5% to 9.5% as singletons. The sample taken for sequencing was either unsorted cells or a sorted T cell fraction (not recorded which). The receptors originated from a human donor in good health.

This clone is judged hyperexpanded (1% or more). The same CDR3 also results from other DNA sequences found in this sample. The J gene is TRDJ4, while no V gene call was made; the D call in the table, TRDD3, was not verified against the DNA. This CDR3 comprises 25 residues. The CDR3 region has the DNA TGTGCTCGTTTCGCATCTTGGGGGATGTGTTTCATTGTGCCTTCCGTCGGCTTAACTGGGGGACCCCTGATCTTT. Encoded protein: CARFASWGMCFIVPSVGLTGGPLIF.

On this clone: This probably arose from a read error, given a far larger clone one base away. The same CDR3 is also encoded by other DNA sequences in this sample. The chain recombines TRDV1 with TRDJ1; 9 positions match TRDD2. The CDR3 runs 21 residues. Germline V gives CDR1 TSWWSYY, CDR2 QGS. CDR3 protein: CALGEQLLPSYWGFRGDKLIF. CDR3 nucleotides: TGCGCTCTTGGGGAACAACTGTTACCTTCCTACTGGGGTTTTAGGGGCGATAAACTCATCTTT.

This clone ranks as medium-sized. V usage is TRDV2 and J usage is TRDJ1; 9 bases are a match to TRDD3. In germline, CDR1 is GEAIGNYY, CDR2 EKD. V lost 5 bases, J lost 5 bases, and 11 bases stayed unmatched. The CDR3 sequence is 15 residues long. CDR3 bases: TGTGCCTGTGTGATGCTGGGGGATGAGGAGGATAAACTCATCTTT. Its translation: CACVMLGDEEDKLIF.

The gene calls are TRDV2 and TRDJ1; the match to TRDD3 covers 8 bases. Losses at the gene ends were 6 bases for V and 3 bases for J; bases not matched to a gene: 11. Looked up from germline, CDR1 is GEAIGNYY and CDR2 is EKD. The CDR3 extends over 15 amino acids. The CDR3 nucleotides read TGTGCCTGTTATCCCTTGGGGATACATTCCGATAAACTCATCTTT. Translation gives CACYPLGIHSDKLIF.

On this clone itself: The amino acid sequence in TCRdb belongs to a much larger clone and departs from this DNA's translation at residue 8, likely a sequencing read error; the sequence shown is translated from the DNA. The chain is built from TRDV1 and TRDJ2, with TRDD3 matching 11 bases. This CDR3 contains 23 residues. V was pared by 0 bases and J by 0 bases, with 18 bases of the junction left unmatched. Germline lookup yields CDR1 TSWWSYY and CDR2 QGS. CDR3 nucleotide sequence: TGTGCTCTTGGGGAACTACCCGTCCTACGTCCCTGGGGGATACTCCCTTTGACAGCACAACTCTTCTTT. Its protein product is CALGELPVLRPWGILPLTAQLFF.

This clone was counted only a few times. TCRdb pairs this DNA with a much larger clone's protein that differs at residue 6, likely a read error; the protein shown was translated from the DNA. The CDR3 protein is CACYPSGTYTDKLIF. In nucleotides, the CDR3 is TGTGCCTGTTATCCCTCGGGGACGTACACCGATAAACTCATCTTT. The rearrangement joins TRDV2 to TRDJ1; possibly TRDD3 for D (5 bases). Trimming left V 6 bases short and J 0 bases short, with 16 bases between. Looked up from germline, CDR1 is GEAIGNYY and CDR2 is EKD. The CDR3 spans 15 residues.

This clone was seen a handful of times. TCRdb assigns this DNA the protein of a much larger clone, which departs from its translation at residue 21; this likely reflects a read error, and the protein shown comes from translating the DNA. This chain joins TRDV1 and TRDJ1; TRDD3 matches at 8 bases. CDR1 TSWWSYY and CDR2 QGS come from the germline V gene. The CDR3 sequence is 24 residues long. CDR3 amino acids: CALGDVPRQSPKFWWGIHVDNLIF. DNA for the CDR3: TGTGCTCTTGGGGACGTCCCCCGGCAAAGCCCCAAATTTTGGTGGGGGATTCATGTCGATAATCTCATCTTT.

This clone was counted a few times. A far larger clone lies a single base away; this is likely a read error. The same CDR3 is also encoded by other DNA sequences in this sample. The rearrangement joins TRDV1 to TRDJ2; TRDD3 matches at 11 bases. The germline CDR1 and CDR2 sequences are TSWWSYY and QGS. CDR3 length equals 23 residues. Here the CDR3 DNA reads TGTGCTCTTGGGGAACTACCCTTCCTACGTCCCTGGGGGATACTCCCTTTGACAGCGCAACTCTTCTTT. This sequence encodes CALGELPFLRPWGILPLTAQLFF.

In this sample, this clone turned up a few times. The TCRdb protein, from a much larger clone, departs from this DNA's translation at residue 13, likely by read error; the protein shown derives from the DNA. Without a V gene call, the J gene is given as TRDJ4; the table's TRDD3 call for D was not verified on the DNA. The CDR3 has 22 residues. The CDR3 loop reads CASFLSWGIVPSAGLTGGPLIF. The DNA of the CDR3 is TGTGCTTCGTTCCTATCTTGGGGGATTGTGCCTTCCGCAGGCTTAACTGGGGGACCCCTGATCTTT.

As to this clone: TCRdb has a much larger clone's protein, which differs at residue 16 from the translation of this DNA, likely because of a read error; what is shown is the protein translated from the DNA. The genes are TRDV1 and TRDJ1, with 8 bases fitting TRDD3. There are 20 residues in the CDR3. The V gene's germline CDR1 is TSWWSYY and CDR2 QGS. CDR3 nucleotide sequence: TGTGCTCTTGGGAACTTCGGAAAGAACTGGGGGGTGACCTACACCGTTAAACTCATCTTT. Its translation is CALGNFGKNWGVTYTVKLIF.

To note about this clone: TCRdb records a much larger clone's protein for this DNA, with a difference at residue 11 that likely arises from a read error; the protein given is the translation of the DNA. The chain uses TRDV1 and TRDJ1; the match to TRDD3 covers 12 bases. Germline V CDR1 and CDR2: TSWWSYY, QGS. V shed 2 bases, J shed 2 bases, and the junction held 18 bases outside the gene matches. CDR3 size: 21 residues. The CDR3: CALGECSFPLNWGILTDKLIF. The CDR3 DNA sequence: TGTGCTCTTGGGGAATGTTCCTTCCCGTTGAACTGGGGGATACTAACCGATAAACTCATCTTT.

This clone was picked up a small number of times. A read error is likely here: a far larger clone is one base away. Other DNA sequences in this sample translate to the same CDR3. The gene calls are TRAV29/DV5 and TRDJ2, with TRDD3 as a possible D gene (6 bases). V lost 3 bases and J 8 bases, leaving 59 bases between the germline ends. The CDR3 covers 28 residues. The germline gives CDR1 NSMFDY, CDR2 ISSIKDK. Here the CDR3 reads CAAKTSRPGPKPQILVGASWPYGAQLFF. CDR3 nucleotide sequence: TGTGCAGCAAAAACTAGCCGGCCCGGTCCAAAGCCCCAAATTTTGGTGGGGGCCTCTTGGCCCTATGGGGCACAACTCTTCTTT.

This clone showed up just a few times. The TCRdb protein, from a much larger clone, departs from this DNA's translation at residue 3, likely by read error; the protein shown derives from the DNA. V is TRDV1 and J is TRDJ1, with TRDD3 identical over 7 bases. The germline CDR1 and CDR2 sequences are TSWWSYY and QGS. CDR3 length: 18 residues. In DNA form, the CDR3 reads TGTGCTCCTGGGTTTCTACGTTCCAGAATTACTGGGGATGAGGAACTCATCTTT. The encoded protein is CAPGFLRSRITGDEELIF.

Within the sample, this clone is large. The J gene is TRDJ1, the V gene TRDV2, with TRDD3 matching over 9 bases. CDR3 size: 15 residues. V dropped 2 bases and J dropped 3; count of bases not matched to a gene: 6. Germline CDR1 and CDR2: GEAIGNYY and EKD. The CDR3 DNA follows: TGTGCCTGTGACATTCTACTGGGGGAGTCCGATAAACTCATCTTT. Its protein is CACDILLGESDKLIF.

In this sample, this clone turned up a few times. A far bigger clonotype differs at one base, so this is likely a read error. Distinct nucleotide sequences in the sample also encode this CDR3. The chain uses TRDV1 and TRDJ1, with 9 bases identical to TRDD3. This CDR3 is 21 amino acids long. J gave up 3 bases and V 2 bases, and 22 bases lay outside the gene matches. Germline V gene lookup returns CDR1 TSWWSYY and CDR2 QGS. The CDR3 loop reads CALGEGPLPLTHWGTSDKLIF. The CDR3 DNA follows: TGTGCTCTTGGGGAAGGTCCTCTACCGCTAACACACTGGGGGACGTCCGATAAACTCATCTTT.

This clone was recorded at least ten times. CDR3 coding DNA: TGTGCTCTTGGGGAACCACGCAGTCGGCCCACCTACTGGGGGCTCCCCATGCTGTACACCGATAAACTCATCTTT. Translating it yields CALGEPRSRPTYWGLPMLYTDKLIF. V and J are TRDV1 and TRDJ1; TRDD3 matches 8 bases. J was trimmed by 0 bases and V by 1 base; bases with no gene match: 31. Germline CDR1 and CDR2: TSWWSYY and QGS. CDR3 length equals 25 residues.

This clone appeared a few times. This DNA translates differently at residue 13 from the TCRdb protein, which is that of a much larger clone; a read error is likely, and the protein shown is the DNA's own translation. The chain uses TRDV2 and TRDJ1; D is perhaps TRDD3 (5 bases). The CDR3 runs 15 residues. The germline V gene has CDR1 GEAIGNYY and CDR2 EKD. The CDR3: CACYPLGTYTDKRIF. DNA for the CDR3: TGTGCCTGTTATCCCTTGGGGACGTACACCGATAAACGCATCTTT.

This CDR3 is CALGERFLPLYWGILPLTAQLFF. CDR3 sequence (DNA): TGTGCTCTTGGGGAACGATTCCTACCCTTGTACTGGGGGATACTCCCTTTGACAGCACAACTCTTCTTT. The gene calls are TRDV1 and TRDJ2; 12 bases are shared with TRDD3. This CDR3 spans 23 amino acids. V was pared by 1 base and J by 0 bases, with 18 bases of the junction left unmatched. The V gene's germline CDR1 is TSWWSYY and CDR2 QGS.

The chain recombines TRDV1 with TRDJ2, with 12 bases that match TRDD3. Trimming at V came to 1 base and at J to 0 bases, leaving 18 bases not matched to a gene. CDR3 size: 23 residues. The germline CDR1 and CDR2 sequences are TSWWSYY and QGS. CDR3 nucleotides: TGTGCTCTTGGGGAACAACTGTTACCTTCCTACTGGGGGATACTCCCTTTGACAGCACAACTCTTCTTT. Its protein product is CALGEQLLPSYWGILPLTAQLFF.

This clone has more than one count but fewer than ten. Only one base separates this from a far larger clonotype, so it likely reflects a read error. Other DNA sequences from this sample encode an identical CDR3 as well. V is TRDV1 and J is TRDJ1; 8 bases align to TRDD3. Germline CDR1 and CDR2: TSWWSYY and QGS. The CDR3 is made up of 24 amino acids. The V segment lost 4 bases and the J segment 0 bases; nucleotides outside the gene matches: 31. CDR3 protein: CALGGTQPSAILGAPYGNTDKLIF. DNA of the CDR3: TGTGCTCTTGGGGGGACTCAGCCTTCCGCGATACTGGGGGCCCCCTACGGTAACACCGATAAACTCATCTTT.

By its share, this clone is hyperexpanded. At the DNA level, this CDR3 is encoded by other sequences in the same sample as well. This rearrangement joins TRDV1 to TRDJ2; 13 nucleotides line up with TRDD3. Germline V gene sequence: CDR1 TSWWSYY, CDR2 QGS. V lost 2 bases, J lost 1 base, and 16 bases stayed unmatched. There are 22 residues in the CDR3. CDR3 coding DNA: TGTGCTCTTGGGGAATCTTTGGAAACTGGGGGATACGCTCGGATTTTGACAGCACAACTCTTCTTT. This codes for CALGESLETGGYARILTAQLFF.